This T cell receptor beta chain was profiled in a study of T cells in Graves' hyperthyroidism and ophthalmopathy. Across the whole study: Any treatment followed the collection of peripheral blood at initial diagnosis. Study results and limitations: Among thyroid clonotypes expanded above 0.001, most also appeared in blood. Separation of ophthalmopathy from stable hyperthyroidism was achieved by a 13 V-J model.

Deletions cut 8 bases from V and 3 bases from J, with 14 bases between. CDR1 and CDR2 (germline): MDHEN, SYDVKM. The CDR3 loop spans 13 amino acids. The table lists this clonotype with many counts. What it binds is not known. Patients with ophthalmopathy all had a Clinical Activity Score of at least 3, a NOSPECS grade of at least 4 and duration under 3 months. RNA transcripts yielded amplified TCR beta CDR3 regions. HTBI primers were employed in a first-round RT-PCR of the TCR CDR3. TCRdb ran MiXCR on the multiplex PCR reads and lists one entry per CDR3 protein. The sample has around 370,000 distinct CDR3 sequences, approximately 17% seen once; the top ten hold roughly two fifths.

This TCR derives from a man aged 18 to 30 with Graves' ophthalmopathy. The V and J genes are TRBV28 and TRBJ2-7, with unresolved D. The sample consisted of blood. This CDR3 reads CASGLDLDYEQYF. CDR3 sequence (DNA): TGTGCCAGCGGATTGGACCTTGACTACGAGCAGTACTTC.